This T cell receptor beta chain emerged from a study of shared clonotypes between healthy human individuals. This CDR3 has 12 amino acids. In germline, CDR1 is MDHEN, CDR2 SYDVKM. Trimming left V 7 bases short and J 0 bases short, with 4 bases between. Profiled with immunoSEQ multiplex PCR; TCRdb holds only in-frame clones, not every one. The sample lists more than 150,000 clones, about 68% seen once, with less than 11% in the top ten. Sequencing was performed on memory CD4+ T cells sorted from blood. Subset noted: CD45RA-negative fraction. The clonotype comes from a man younger than 40 in good health. The chain carries TRBV28 and TRBJ1-5; the D is unclear. CDR3 nucleotide sequence: TGTGCCAGCACCCTTAGCAATCAGCCCCAGCATTTT. The encoded protein is CASTLSNQPQHF.